These 7 T cell receptor beta chains originate from one sample sequenced in a study of spatial heterogeneity in lung cancer. Time point here: sample taken at primary tumor resection. Sequencing covered unsorted whole RNA taken from tumor, nontumor lung or frozen PBMC. TCRdb re-called the 5' RACE reads with MiXCR, one entry per CDR3 protein. The top ten clones hold approximately 14% of a sample with tens of thousands of distinct CDR3 sequences, more than 6.5% of them seen once. This specimen consisted of PBMCs, obtained at surgery. The receptors originated from a male donor with early-stage non-small cell lung cancer.

At least ten counts were recorded for this clonotype. DNA for the CDR3: TGCAGTGCTAGAGATTGGGGAGCGGGAGCGGGAGGGACCTACGAGCAGTACTTC. Protein sequence: CSARDWGAGAGGTYEQYF. The chain carries TRBV20-1 and TRBJ2-7, with 10 bases aligning to TRBD2. The CDR3 extends over 18 amino acids. Germline CDR1 and CDR2: DFQATT and SNEGSKA (reference sequence). With 0 bases clipped from V and 2 bases from J, the junction kept 13 bases outside the gene matches.

This clonotype was seen ten or more times. The chain combines TRBV5-1 with TRBJ2-2; 14 nucleotides line up with TRBD2. The CDR3 sequence is 17 residues long. Per germline, CDR1 SGHRS and CDR2 YFSETQ. V gave up 4 bases and J gave up 8 bases; unmatched junction bases: 10. CDR3 in DNA: TGCGCCAGCAGCCCCGGACTAGCGGGAGGCTCCGGAGGGGAGCTGTTTTTT. Encoded protein: CASSPGLAGGSGGELFF.

This clonotype was seen only a few times. This rearrangement joins TRBV20-1 to TRBJ2-3, with TRBD2 identical over 12 bases. The CDR3 contains 17 residues. J was trimmed by 1 base and V by 0 bases; bases with no gene match: 5. Germline assignment: CDR1 DFQATT and CDR2 SNEGSKA (reference sequence). The DNA of the CDR3 is TGCAGTGCTAGAGATCGACGGACTAGCGGGGGCACAGATACGCAGTATTTT. This sequence encodes CSARDRRTSGGTDTQYF.

This clonotype was seen repeatedly, ten times or more. The rearrangement joins TRBV7-9 to TRBJ1-2; D might be TRBD1 (5 bases). Germline V gene sequence: CDR1 SEHNR, CDR2 FQNEAQ (reference sequence). Trimming pared 5 bases from V and 13 bases from J, leaving 17 bases between. This CDR3 has 12 amino acids. The CDR3 here is CASSPLEGIGTF. CDR3 DNA sequence: TGTGCCAGCAGCCCCCTGGAGGGGATAGGCACCTTC.

In its sample, this clonotype was seen a few times. The V call is TRBV28, the J call TRBJ2-7; D may be TRBD1 (6 bases). The V end was cut by 3 bases, the J end by 2 bases, with 17 bases between. This CDR3 has 16 residues. Germline CDR1 is MDHEN and CDR2 is SYDVKM. The CDR3 sequence: CASSFSLQGLTYEQYF. CDR3 nucleotide sequence: TGTGCCAGCAGTTTCTCCCTCCAGGGGTTGACCTACGAGCAGTACTTC.

This clonotype has ten or more counts. The V and J genes are TRBV3-1 and TRBJ1-5; 8 bases are a match to TRBD1. This CDR3 is built from 15 residues. Germline V CDR1 and CDR2: LGHDT, YNNKEL (reference sequence). V shed 2 bases, J shed 7 bases, and the junction held 7 bases outside the gene matches. CDR3 coding DNA: TGTGCCAGCAGCCAACAAAATCAGGGGGCACAGCCCCAGCATTTT. Translation gives CASSQQNQGAQPQHF. The complete variable domain, with remaining parts taken from reference TRBV3-1 and TRBJ1-5, reads DTAVSQTPKYLVTQMGNDKSIKCEQNLGHDTMYWYKQDSKKFLKIMFSYNNKELIINETVPNRFSPKSPDKAHLNLHINSLELGDSAVYFCASSQQNQGAQPQHFGDGTRLSIL.

This clonotype was found many times. The chain uses TRBV20-1 and TRBJ2-5, with unresolved D. Germline V gene lookup returns CDR1 DFQATT and CDR2 SNEGSKA (reference sequence). V lost 6 bases, J lost 5 bases, and 13 bases lay in between. CDR3 length equals 12 residues. CDR3 DNA sequence: TGCAGTGCCGAAACGGGTAGGGAGACCCAGTACTTC. It codes for CSAETGRETQYF.